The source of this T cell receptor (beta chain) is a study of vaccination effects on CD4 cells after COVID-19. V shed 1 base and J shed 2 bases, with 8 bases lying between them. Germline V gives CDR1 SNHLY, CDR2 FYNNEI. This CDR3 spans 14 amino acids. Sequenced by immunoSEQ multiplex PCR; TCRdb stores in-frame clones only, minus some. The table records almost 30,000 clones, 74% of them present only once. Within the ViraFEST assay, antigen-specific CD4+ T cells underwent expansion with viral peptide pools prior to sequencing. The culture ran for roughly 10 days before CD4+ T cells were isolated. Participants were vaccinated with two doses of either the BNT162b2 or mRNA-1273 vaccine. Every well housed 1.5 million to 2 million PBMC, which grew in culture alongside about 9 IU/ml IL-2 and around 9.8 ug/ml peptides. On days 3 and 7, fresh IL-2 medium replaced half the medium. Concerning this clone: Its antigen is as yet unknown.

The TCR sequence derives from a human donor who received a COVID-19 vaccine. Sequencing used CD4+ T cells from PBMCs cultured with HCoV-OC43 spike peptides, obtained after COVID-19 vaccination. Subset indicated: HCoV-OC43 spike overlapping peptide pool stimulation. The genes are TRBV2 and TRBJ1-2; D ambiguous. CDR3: CASSEGRQNYGYTF. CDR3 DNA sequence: TGTGCCAGCAGTGAAGGTCGACAAAACTATGGCTACACCTTC.